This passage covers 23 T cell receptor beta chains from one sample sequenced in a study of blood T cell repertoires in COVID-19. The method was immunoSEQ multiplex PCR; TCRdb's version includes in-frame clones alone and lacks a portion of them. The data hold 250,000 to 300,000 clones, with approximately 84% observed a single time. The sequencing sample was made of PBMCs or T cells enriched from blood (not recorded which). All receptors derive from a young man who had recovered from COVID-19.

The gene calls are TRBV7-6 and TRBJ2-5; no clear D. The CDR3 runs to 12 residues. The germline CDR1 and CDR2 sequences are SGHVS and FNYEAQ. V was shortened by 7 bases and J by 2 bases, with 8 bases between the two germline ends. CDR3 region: CASTPLQETQYF. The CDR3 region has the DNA TGTGCCAGCACCCCCCTGCAAGAGACCCAGTACTTC. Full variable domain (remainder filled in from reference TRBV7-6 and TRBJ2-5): GAGVSQSPRYKVTKRGQDVALRCDPISGHVSLYWYRQALGQGPEFLTYFNYEAQQDKSGLPNDRFSAERPEGSISTLTIQRTEQRDSAMYRCASTPLQETQYFGPGTRLLVL.

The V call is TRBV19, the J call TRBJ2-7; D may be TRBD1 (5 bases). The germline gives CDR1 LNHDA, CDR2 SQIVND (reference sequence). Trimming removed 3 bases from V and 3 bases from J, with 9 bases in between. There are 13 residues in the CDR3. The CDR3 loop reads CASSIQGGYEQYF. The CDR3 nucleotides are TGTGCCAGTAGTATTCAGGGCGGCTACGAGCAGTACTTC.

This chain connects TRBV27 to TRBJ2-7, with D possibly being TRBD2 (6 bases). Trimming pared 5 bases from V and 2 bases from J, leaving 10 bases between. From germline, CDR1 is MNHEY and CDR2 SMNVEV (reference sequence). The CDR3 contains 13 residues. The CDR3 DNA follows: TGTGCCAGCAGTCCGGGACTTGCCTACGAGCAGTACTTC. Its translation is CASSPGLAYEQYF.

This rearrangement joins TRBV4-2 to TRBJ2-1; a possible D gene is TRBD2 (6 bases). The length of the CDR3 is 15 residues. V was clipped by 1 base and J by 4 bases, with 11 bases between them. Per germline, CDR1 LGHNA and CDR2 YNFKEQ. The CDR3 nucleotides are TGTGCCAGCAGCCAAGTTCCTAGCGTATACAATGAGCAGTTCTTC. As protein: CASSQVPSVYNEQFF.

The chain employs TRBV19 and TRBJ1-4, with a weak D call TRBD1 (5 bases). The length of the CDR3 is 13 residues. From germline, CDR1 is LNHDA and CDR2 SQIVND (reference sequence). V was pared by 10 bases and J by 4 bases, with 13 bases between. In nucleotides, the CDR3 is TGTGCCACCGGAGGGGATATTAATGAAAAACTGTTTTTT. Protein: CATGGDINEKLFF.

CDR3 nucleotide sequence: TGTGCCAGCAGCTTACGAGACTACCTCCAAGAGACCCAGTACTTC. Protein sequence: CASSLRDYLQETQYF. The J gene is TRBJ2-5, the V gene TRBV12-1; the table's D call of TRBD2 was not tested on the DNA. TRBV12-1 is marked as a pseudogene. The CDR3 runs to 15 residues.

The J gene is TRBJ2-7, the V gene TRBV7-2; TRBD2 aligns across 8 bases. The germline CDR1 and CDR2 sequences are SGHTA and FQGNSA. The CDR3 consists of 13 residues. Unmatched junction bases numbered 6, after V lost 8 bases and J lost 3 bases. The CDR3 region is CASGTSPIYEQYF. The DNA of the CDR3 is TGTGCCAGCGGGACTAGTCCAATCTACGAGCAGTACTTC. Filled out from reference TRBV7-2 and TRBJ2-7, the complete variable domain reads GAGVSQSPSNKVTEKGKDVELRCDPISGHTALYWYRQSLGQGLEFLIYFQGNSAPDKSGLPSDRFSAERTGGSVSTLTIQRTQQEDSAVYLCASGTSPIYEQYFGPGTRLTVT.

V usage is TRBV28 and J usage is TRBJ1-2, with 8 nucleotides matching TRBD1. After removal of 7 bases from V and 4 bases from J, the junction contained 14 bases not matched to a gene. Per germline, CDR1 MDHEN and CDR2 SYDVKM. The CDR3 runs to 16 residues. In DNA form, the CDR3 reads TGTGCCAGCACCTCGACAGGGGCCTACGCAGGCTATGGCTACACCTTC. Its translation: CASTSTGAYAGYGYTF.

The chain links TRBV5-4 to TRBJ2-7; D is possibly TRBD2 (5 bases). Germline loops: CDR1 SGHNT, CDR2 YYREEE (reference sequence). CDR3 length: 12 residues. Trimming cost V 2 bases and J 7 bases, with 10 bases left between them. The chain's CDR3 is CASSFLPGEQYF. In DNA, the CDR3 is TGTGCCAGCAGCTTTTTGCCGGGGGAGCAGTACTTC.

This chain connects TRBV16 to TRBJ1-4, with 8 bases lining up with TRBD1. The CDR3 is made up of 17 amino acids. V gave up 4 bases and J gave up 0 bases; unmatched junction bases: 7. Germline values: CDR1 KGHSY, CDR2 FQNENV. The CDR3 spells CASSLGQGYPTNEKLFF. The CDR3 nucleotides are TGTGCCAGCAGCCTCGGACAGGGATACCCAACTAATGAAAAACTGTTTTTT.

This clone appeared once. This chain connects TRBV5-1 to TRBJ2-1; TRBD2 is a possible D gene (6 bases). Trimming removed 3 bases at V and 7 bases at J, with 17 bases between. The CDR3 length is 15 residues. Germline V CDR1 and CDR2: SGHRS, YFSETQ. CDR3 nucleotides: TGCGCCAGCAGCTCGGGACTCGGCAAGCCAAATGAGCAGTTCTTC. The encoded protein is CASSSGLGKPNEQFF.

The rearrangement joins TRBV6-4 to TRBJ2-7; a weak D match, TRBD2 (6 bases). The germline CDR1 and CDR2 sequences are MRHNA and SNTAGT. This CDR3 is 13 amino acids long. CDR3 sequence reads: CAPKPGLIYEQYF. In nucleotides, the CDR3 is TGTGCGCCCAAACCGGGACTTATCTACGAGCAGTACTTC.

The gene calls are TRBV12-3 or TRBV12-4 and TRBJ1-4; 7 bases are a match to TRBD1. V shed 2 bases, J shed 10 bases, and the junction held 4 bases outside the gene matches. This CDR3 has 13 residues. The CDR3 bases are TGTGCCAGCAGTTTACGGCAGGGGGGAAAACTGTTTTTT. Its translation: CASSLRQGGKLFF.

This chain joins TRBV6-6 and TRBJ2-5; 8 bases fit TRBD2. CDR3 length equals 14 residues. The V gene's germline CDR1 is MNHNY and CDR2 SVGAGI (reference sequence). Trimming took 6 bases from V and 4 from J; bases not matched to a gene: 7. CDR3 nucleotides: TGTGCCAGCAGCCCCCGGGGGGGAACAGAGACCCAGTACTTC. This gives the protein CASSPRGGTETQYF.

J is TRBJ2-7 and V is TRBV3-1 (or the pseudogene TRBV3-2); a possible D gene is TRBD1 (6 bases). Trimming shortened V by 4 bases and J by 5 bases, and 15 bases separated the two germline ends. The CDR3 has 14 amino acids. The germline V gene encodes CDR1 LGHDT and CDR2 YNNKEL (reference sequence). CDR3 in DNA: TGTGCCAGCAGCCCCCACAGGGTATTGGACGAGCAGTACTTC. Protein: CASSPHRVLDEQYF.

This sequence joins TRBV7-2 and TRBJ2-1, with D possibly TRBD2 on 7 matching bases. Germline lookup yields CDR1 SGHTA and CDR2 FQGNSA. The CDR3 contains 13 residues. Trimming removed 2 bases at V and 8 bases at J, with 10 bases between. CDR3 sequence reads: CASSLMGGHEQFF. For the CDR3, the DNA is TGTGCCAGCAGCTTAATGGGGGGGCATGAGCAGTTCTTC.

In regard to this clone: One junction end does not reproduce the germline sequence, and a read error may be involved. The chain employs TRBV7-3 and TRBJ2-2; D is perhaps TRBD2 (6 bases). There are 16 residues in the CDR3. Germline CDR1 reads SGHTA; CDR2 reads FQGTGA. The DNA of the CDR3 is TGTGCCAGCAGCCTAACGGGACTCCCGAACACCGGGGAGCTGTTTTTT. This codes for CASSLTGLPNTGELFF. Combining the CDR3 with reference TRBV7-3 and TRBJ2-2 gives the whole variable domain GAGVSQTPSNKVTEKGKYVELRCDPISGHTALYWYRQSLGQGPEFLIYFQGTGAADDSGLPNDRFFAVRPEGSVSTLKIQRTERGDSAVYLCASSLTGLPNTGELFFGEGSRLTVL.

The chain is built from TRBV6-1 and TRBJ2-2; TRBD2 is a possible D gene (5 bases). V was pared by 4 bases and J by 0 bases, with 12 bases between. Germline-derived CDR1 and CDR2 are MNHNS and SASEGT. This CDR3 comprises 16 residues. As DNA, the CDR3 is TGTGCCAGCAGTGTTGAGCGGCGCCCGAACACCGGGGAGCTGTTTTTT. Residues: CASSVERRPNTGELFF.

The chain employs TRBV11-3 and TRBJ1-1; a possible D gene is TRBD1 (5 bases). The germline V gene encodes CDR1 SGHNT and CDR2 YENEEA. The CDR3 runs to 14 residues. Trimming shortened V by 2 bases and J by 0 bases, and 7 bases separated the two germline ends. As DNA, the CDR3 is TGTGCCAGCAGCTTAAGACAGATGAACACTGAAGCTTTCTTT. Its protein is CASSLRQMNTEAFF.

The CDR3 loop is CASSIMTGYHEQYF. The DNA of the CDR3 is TGTGCCAGCAGCATTATGACAGGCTACCACGAGCAGTACTTC. The rearrangement links TRBV11-1 to TRBJ2-7, with D possibly being TRBD1 (6 bases). Deletions cut 5 bases from V and 5 bases from J, with 16 bases between. CDR3 length: 14 amino acids. Germline V gives CDR1 SGHAT, CDR2 FQDESV (reference sequence).

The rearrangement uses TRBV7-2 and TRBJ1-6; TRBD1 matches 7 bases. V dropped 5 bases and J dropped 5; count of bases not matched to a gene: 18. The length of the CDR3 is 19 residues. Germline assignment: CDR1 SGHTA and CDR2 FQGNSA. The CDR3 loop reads CASSRLGPNRGKDNSPLHF. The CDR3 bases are TGTGCCAGCAGCCGCCTGGGGCCTAACAGGGGAAAGGATAATTCACCCCTCCACTTT.

CDR3 nucleotides: TGCGCCAGCAGCTTGTCTAACAGCCCCTATGGCTACACCTTC. Translated: CASSLSNSPYGYTF. The rearrangement joins TRBV5-1 to TRBJ1-2; no reliable D call. Germline loops: CDR1 SGHRS, CDR2 YFSETQ. This CDR3 is built from 14 residues. The germline V and J ends were trimmed by 1 base and 4 bases, with 11 bases remaining between them.

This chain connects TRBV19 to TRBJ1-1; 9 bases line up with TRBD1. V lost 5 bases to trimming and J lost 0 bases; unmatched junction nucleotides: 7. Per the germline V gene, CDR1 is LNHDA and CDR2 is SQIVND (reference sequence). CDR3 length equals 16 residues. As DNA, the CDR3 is TGTGCCAGTAGTCTCGGGACAGGGTGGATGAACACTGAAGCTTTCTTT. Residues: CASSLGTGWMNTEAFF.